Each of the 20 T cell receptor beta chains below was sequenced from the same sample in a study of radiation and T cells in renal cell carcinoma. The assay was immunoSEQ multiplex PCR, and TCRdb's table has in-frame clones only and misses some. Among 150,000 or so clones, about 88% were seen once, and the ten largest hold about 11%. Time point reported: baseline pretreatment blood. Treatment reported: 15 Gy SBRT to primary tumor, nephrectomy 4 weeks later. The sample in question was blood, obtained from a patient whose treatment included radiotherapy and nephrectomy. Receptor source: a woman aged 50 to 60 with renal cell carcinoma.

In DNA form, the CDR3 reads TGCGCCAGCAGCTTGGAACCAGCGGGGGGAAACACCGGGGAGCTGTTTTTT. Its translation: CASSLEPAGGNTGELFF. This sequence joins TRBV5-1 and TRBJ2-2; 9 bases are shared with TRBD2. Germline trimming cut 0 bases from V and 2 bases from J; bases unmatched to any gene: 5. Germline assignment: CDR1 SGHRS and CDR2 YFSETQ. The CDR3 spans 17 residues. Full variable domain (remainder filled in from reference TRBV5-1 and TRBJ2-2): KAGVTQTPRYLIKTRGQQVTLSCSPISGHRSVSWYQQTPGQGLQFLFEYFSETQRNKGNFPGRFSGRQFSNSRSEMNVSTLELGDSALYLCASSLEPAGGNTGELFFGEGSRLTVL.

CDR3 protein: CAWSPRVRETQYF. DNA of the CDR3: TGTGCCTGGAGTCCGAGGGTACGAGAGACCCAGTACTTC. This chain uses TRBV30 with TRBJ2-5, with D tentatively TRBD2 (5 bases). CDR1 and CDR2 (germline): GTSNPN, SVGIG (reference sequence). The CDR3 sequence is 13 residues long. V lost 2 bases, J lost 4 bases, and 11 bases lay in between. Together with reference TRBV30 and TRBJ2-5, the CDR3 gives the full variable domain: SQTIHQWPATLVQPVGSPLSLECTVEGTSNPNLYWYRQAAGRGLQLLFYSVGIGQISSEVPQNLSASRPQDRQFILSSKKLLLSDSGFYLCAWSPRVRETQYFGPGTRLLVL.

The chain recombines TRBV5-6 with TRBJ2-7; weak D call: TRBD1 (6 bases). There are 12 residues in the CDR3. Germline V gene sequence: CDR1 SGHDT, CDR2 YYEEEE. Trimming removed 5 bases from V and 6 bases from J, with 12 bases in between. This chain's CDR3 is CASSSQGFEQYF. Written as DNA, the CDR3 is TGTGCCAGCAGTTCCCAGGGGTTCGAGCAGTACTTC. The variable domain in full, with the rest retrieved from reference TRBV5-6 and TRBJ2-7, is DAGVTQSPTHLIKTRGQQVTLRCSPKSGHDTVSWYQQALGQGPQFIFQYYEEEERQRGNFPDRFSGHQFPNYSSELNVNALLLGDSALYLCASSSQGFEQYFGPGTRLTVT.

The genes are TRBV7-2 and TRBJ2-7; 9 bases align to TRBD2. V gave up 3 bases and J gave up 0 bases; unmatched junction bases: 3. This CDR3 is 15 amino acids long. The germline gives CDR1 SGHTA, CDR2 FQGNSA. The CDR3 region is CASSLGGGASYEQYF. DNA of the CDR3: TGTGCCAGCAGCTTGGGCGGGGGGGCCTCCTACGAGCAGTACTTC.

The gene calls are TRBV6-1 and TRBJ2-7; D remains ambiguous. The V gene's germline CDR1 is MNHNS and CDR2 SASEGT. V lost 6 bases to trimming and J lost 0 bases, with 9 bases between them. The CDR3 is 13 amino acids. CDR3 DNA sequence: TGTGCCAGCAGGCCCCGGGCCTCCTACGAGCAGTACTTC. It yields the protein CASRPRASYEQYF.

J is TRBJ1-2 and V is TRBV5-8; 8 bases are a match to TRBD1. This CDR3 comprises 17 residues. Germline V gene sequence: CDR1 SGHTS, CDR2 YDEGEE. Trimming took 4 bases from V and 2 from J; bases not matched to a gene: 13. CDR3 DNA: TGTGCCAGCAGCGAACAAGACAGGGGCGAAACGAACTATGGCTACACCTTC. This sequence encodes CASSEQDRGETNYGYTF.

The chain links TRBV6-4 to TRBJ2-2, with D perhaps TRBD2 (6 bases). Trimming stripped 3 bases from V and 1 base from J, with 12 bases between. The CDR3 has 16 amino acids. Germline V gene sequence: CDR1 MRHNA, CDR2 SNTAGT. The CDR3 nucleotides read TGTGCCAGCAGTGAATACGGGACTCGGAACACCGGGGAGCTGTTTTTT. Its translation is CASSEYGTRNTGELFF.

The chain couples TRBV4-1 to TRBJ2-7; D is unresolved. There are 14 residues in the CDR3. The germline CDR1 and CDR2 sequences are MGHRA and YSYEKL. V lost 1 base and J lost 0, with 7 bases in between. This CDR3 is CASSQVENSYEQYF. The CDR3 region has the DNA TGCGCCAGCAGCCAAGTTGAGAACTCCTACGAGCAGTACTTC.

Worth noting for this clone: Other DNA sequences in this sample translate to the same CDR3. This chain connects TRBV6-1 to TRBJ1-1; TRBD1 aligns across 9 bases. CDR1 MNHNS and CDR2 SASEGT come from the germline V gene. CDR3 size: 13 residues. J gave up 6 bases and V 2 bases, and 1 base lay outside the gene matches. In nucleotides, the CDR3 is TGTGCCAGCAGTGAAAGACAGGGGGCTGAAGCTTTCTTT. Protein product: CASSERQGAEAFF.

This chain joins TRBV6-5 and TRBJ2-3; D remains unclear. V lost 2 bases to trimming and J lost 4 bases, with 4 bases between them. Germline loops: CDR1 MNHEY, CDR2 SVGAGI. This CDR3 contains 12 residues. For the CDR3, the DNA is TGTGCCAGCAGTTACAATTCAGATACGCAGTATTTT. It is translated as CASSYNSDTQYF.

Here the CDR3 reads CASSWSPTDTQYF. DNA of the CDR3: TGTGCCAGCAGCTGGTCCCCCACAGATACGCAGTATTTT. The chain carries TRBV5-5 and TRBJ2-3; unclear D gene. There are 13 residues in the CDR3. V was pared by 3 bases and J by 2 bases, with 7 bases between. Germline V gene sequence: CDR1 SGHKS, CDR2 YYEKEE (reference sequence).

CDR3 protein: CASSPGGLADTQYF. CDR3 sequence (DNA): TGTGCCAGCTCACCCGGGGGCTTGGCAGATACGCAGTATTTT. V is TRBV18 and J is TRBJ2-3; either TRBD1 or TRBD2 may fit D (6 bases each). This CDR3 region has 14 residues. Trimming cost V 3 bases and J 4 bases, with 11 bases left between them. Per germline, CDR1 KGHSH and CDR2 LQKENI. The full variable domain, rest sourced from reference TRBV18 and TRBJ2-3, is NAGVMQNPRHLVRRRGQEARLRCSPMKGHSHVYWYRQLPEEGLKFMVYLQKENIIDESGMPKERFSAEFPKEGPSILRIQQVVRGDSAAYFCASSPGGLADTQYFGPGTRLTVL.

This chain links TRBV19 with TRBJ1-1, with TRBD1 matching 7 bases. V lost 7 bases and J lost 4; bases outside the gene matches: 9. The CDR3 is made up of 14 amino acids. Looked up from germline, CDR1 is LNHDA and CDR2 is SQIVND (reference sequence). The CDR3 sequence is CASIPDRAFTEAFF. The DNA for the CDR3 is TGTGCCAGTATCCCAGACAGGGCGTTCACTGAAGCTTTCTTT.

The CDR3 region is CASSRIPRVYGYTF. The CDR3 bases are TGTGCCAGTAGTAGGATCCCCCGGGTGTATGGCTACACCTTC. V usage is TRBV19 and J usage is TRBJ1-2, with no clear D. This CDR3 has 14 amino acids. CDR1 and CDR2 (germline): LNHDA, SQIVND (reference sequence). V was cut by 4 bases and J by 5 bases, with 14 bases left in between. Full variable domain (rest looked up from reference TRBV19 and TRBJ1-2): DGGITQSPKYLFRKEGQNVTLSCEQNLNHDAMYWYRQDPGQGLRLIYYSQIVNDFQKGDIAEGYSVSREKKESFPLTVTSAQKNPTAFYLCASSRIPRVYGYTFGSGTRLTVV.

The rearrangement joins TRBV18 to TRBJ2-3, with TRBD2 matching over 8 bases. This CDR3 contains 15 residues. J gave up 3 bases and V 3 bases, and 5 bases lay outside the gene matches. Germline-derived CDR1 and CDR2 are KGHSH and LQKENI. The CDR3 DNA is TGTGCCAGCTCACCCCAGCGGGGGCGGACAGATACGCAGTATTTT. Translating gives CASSPQRGRTDTQYF.

The chain combines TRBV6-5 with TRBJ1-3; D gene uncertain. V was cut by 0 bases and J by 4 bases, with 10 bases left in between. Germline loops: CDR1 MNHEY, CDR2 SVGAGI. The CDR3 has 15 amino acids. CDR3: CASSYSSEAGNTIYF. The CDR3 DNA follows: TGTGCCAGCAGTTACTCTTCCGAGGCGGGAAACACCATATATTTT.

This clone was seen only once. V is TRBV18 and J is TRBJ1-2, with TRBD1 as a possible D gene (6 bases). The CDR3 runs 13 residues. The germline CDR1 and CDR2 sequences are KGHSH and LQKENI. V lost 6 bases and J lost 4, with 12 bases in between. The CDR3 region is CASSQGQVYGYTF. CDR3 DNA sequence: TGTGCCAGCTCCCAGGGACAAGTCTATGGCTACACCTTC.

The chain recombines TRBV19 with TRBJ1-2; D not certain. The V gene's germline CDR1 is LNHDA and CDR2 SQIVND (reference sequence). This CDR3 contains 14 residues. V was shortened by 6 bases and J by 4 bases, with 15 bases between the two germline ends. The CDR3 region is CASSSRRITYGYTF. The CDR3 nucleotides read TGTGCCAGTAGCTCCAGGCGGATTACCTATGGCTACACCTTC. The full variable domain, rest sourced from reference TRBV19 and TRBJ1-2, is DGGITQSPKYLFRKEGQNVTLSCEQNLNHDAMYWYRQDPGQGLRLIYYSQIVNDFQKGDIAEGYSVSREKKESFPLTVTSAQKNPTAFYLCASSSRRITYGYTFGSGTRLTVV.

This clone was recorded once. Within the sample, other DNA sequences also encode this same CDR3. This sequence joins TRBV19 and TRBJ2-7; 9 nucleotides align to TRBD1. Trimming took 8 bases from V and 3 from J; bases not matched to a gene: 8. CDR3 length: 14 residues. CDR1 LNHDA and CDR2 SQIVND come from the germline V gene (reference sequence). CDR3 sequence (DNA): TGTGCCAGTTCACCGGGACAGGGAGGCTACGAGCAGTACTTC. Its protein product is CASSPGQGGYEQYF.

This clone was detected once. This chain uses TRBV7-3 with TRBJ2-7; D perhaps matches TRBD2 (6 bases). This CDR3 is built from 13 residues. Per germline, CDR1 SGHTA and CDR2 FQGTGA. The ends were cut back, 5 bases at V and 5 bases at J, with 13 bases in the middle. The CDR3 reads CASSPQEGHEQYF. CDR3 nucleotide sequence: TGTGCCAGCAGCCCACAGGAGGGGCACGAGCAGTACTTC.